This entry concerns a single T cell receptor beta chain. Its antigen is undetermined. The CDR3 length is 15 residues. Germline V lookup: CDR1 WNHNN, CDR2 SYGVQD (reference sequence). With 2 bases removed from V and 7 bases from J, the gap between germline ends came to 17 bases. This record belongs to a study of STAT5B mutations in CD4+ large granular lymphocyte leukemia. The table came from immunoSEQ multiplex PCR; TCRdb's copy has only in-frame clones and leaves some out. The sample contains more than 40,000 clones, about 80% of which appear only once. Findings and caveats of the study: 8/27 top patient clones versus 2/35 control clones were TRBV06-family.

The sequenced sample was CD4+ T cells from blood buffy coats. The V call is TRBV10-1, the J call TRBJ1-1; TRBD1 is a possible D gene (6 bases). This TCR derives from a human donor in good health. CDR3: CASSETGALGHEAFF. The DNA for the CDR3 is TGCGCCAGCAGTGAGACGGGGGCCCTTGGCCATGAAGCTTTCTTT.